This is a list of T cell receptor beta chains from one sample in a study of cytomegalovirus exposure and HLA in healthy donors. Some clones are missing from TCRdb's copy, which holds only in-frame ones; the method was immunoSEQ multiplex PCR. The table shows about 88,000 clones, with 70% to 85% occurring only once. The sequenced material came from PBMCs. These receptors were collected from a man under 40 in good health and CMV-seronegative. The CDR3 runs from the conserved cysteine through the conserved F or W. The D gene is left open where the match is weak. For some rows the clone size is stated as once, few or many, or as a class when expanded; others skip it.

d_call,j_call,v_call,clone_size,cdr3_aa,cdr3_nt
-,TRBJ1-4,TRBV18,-,CASSTLAGEKLFF,TGTGCCAGCTCAACCCTGGCCGGGGAAAAACTGTTTTTT
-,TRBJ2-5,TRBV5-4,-,CASSSGGRTKLQYF,TGTGCCAGCAGCTCGGGCGGCAGGACAAAATTACAGTACTTC
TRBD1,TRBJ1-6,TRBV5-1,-,CASSPGQGTNSPLHF,TGCGCCAGCAGCCCGGGACAGGGCACAAATTCACCCCTCCACTTT
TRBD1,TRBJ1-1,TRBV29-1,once,CSVAQGLGTEAFF,TGCAGCGTCGCACAGGGGCTCGGGACTGAAGCTTTCTTT
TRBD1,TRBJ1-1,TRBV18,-,CASSRGQGRTEAFF,TGTGCCAGCTCACGAGGACAGGGAAGAACTGAAGCTTTCTTT
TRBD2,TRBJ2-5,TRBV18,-,CASSGRGLAGQETQYF,TGTGCCAGCTCGGGCCGTGGACTAGCGGGGCAAGAGACCCAGTACTTC
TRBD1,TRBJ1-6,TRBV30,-,CAWRRGPGGSYNSPLHF,TGTGCCTGGCGGAGAGGACCAGGGGGTTCCTATAATTCACCCCTCCACTTT
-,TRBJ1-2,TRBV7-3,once,CASSAGGLGYGYTF,TGTGCCAGCAGCGCCGGGGGGCTAGGCTATGGCTACACCTTC
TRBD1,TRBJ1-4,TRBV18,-,CASSLETGGGEKLFF,TGTGCCAGCTCCCTTGAGACAGGGGGCGGCGAAAAACTGTTTTTT
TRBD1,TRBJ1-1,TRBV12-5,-,CASGLAGGDFGAFF,TGTGCTAGTGGTTTGGCAGGGGGCGATTTCGGAGCTTTCTTT
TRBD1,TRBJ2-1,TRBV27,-,CASSVPGQGYNEQFF,TGTGCCAGCAGTGTTCCGGGACAGGGATACAATGAGCAGTTCTTC
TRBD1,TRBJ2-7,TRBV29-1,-,CSVVWDRGSYEQYF,TGCAGCGTCGTATGGGACAGGGGCTCCTACGAGCAGTACTTC
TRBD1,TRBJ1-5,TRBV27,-,CASRIGQGRNQPQHF,TGTGCCAGCAGAATAGGACAGGGACGGAATCAGCCCCAGCATTTT
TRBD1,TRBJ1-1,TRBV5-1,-,CASSRTGNTEAFF,TGCGCCAGCAGCCGGACAGGGAATACTGAAGCTTTCTTT
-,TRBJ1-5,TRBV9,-,CASSVEGVIGQPQHF,TGTGCCAGCAGCGTAGAAGGGGTTATCGGTCAGCCCCAGCATTTT
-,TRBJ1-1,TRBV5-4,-,CASSLLSVREEAFF,TGTGCCAGCAGCTTGCTCTCCGTTAGGGAGGAAGCTTTCTTT
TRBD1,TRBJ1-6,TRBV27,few,CASSPQGALGDSPLHF,TGTGCCAGCAGTCCACAGGGGGCTTTGGGGGATTCACCCCTCCACTTT
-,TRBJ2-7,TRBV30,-,CAWGHLHEQYF,TGTGCCTGGGGGCATCTCCACGAGCAGTACTTC